A selection of T cell receptor beta chains follows, all from one sample in a study of T cells in Graves' hyperthyroidism and ophthalmopathy. MiXCR, run by TCRdb on the multiplex PCR reads, gives a single entry per CDR3 protein. This repertoire shows approximately 430,000 distinct CDR3 sequences, approximately 15% found once; its top ten account for over 12%. Sample: blood. The receptors shown here come from a woman under 30 with Graves' hyperthyroidism. The CDR3 runs from the conserved cysteine through the conserved F or W. Fields, in order: V gene, J gene, D gene, clone size, CDR3 DNA, CDR3 protein. D genes are given only for firm matches. Clone size is given for some rows only: seen once, a few or many times, or a class if the clone is expanded.

TRBV20-1	TRBJ2-7	-	few	TGCAGTGCTAGTACCGGGTTGGAGCAGTACTTC	CSASTGLEQYF
TRBV29-1	TRBJ2-2	-	-	TGCAGCGTGGTAACGCCGAACACCGGGGAGCTGTTTTTT	CSVVTPNTGELFF
TRBV6-1	TRBJ2-3	TRBD2	-	TGTGCCAGCCAGACTAGCGGGGTCGGAGATACGCAGTATTTT	CASQTSGVGDTQYF
TRBV20-1	TRBJ2-3	TRBD1	-	TGCAGTGCCCGGTCGGGACAGGGACGGACAGATACGCAGTATTTT	CSARSGQGRTDTQYF
TRBV7-3	TRBJ2-5	TRBD2	many	TGTGCCAGCAGCCCTACTAGCGGGAGCCCGGGAGAGACCCAGTACTTC	CASSPTSGSPGETQYF
TRBV9	TRBJ1-2	-	-	TGTGCCAGCAGCCCGGAGGGACCCGAGGTCTATGGCTACACCTTC	CASSPEGPEVYGYTF
TRBV20-1	TRBJ1-1	-	many	TGCAGTGCTAGAGTACCGGGACTGAAGAACACTGAAGCTTTCTTT	CSARVPGLKNTEAFF
TRBV7-3	TRBJ2-3	-	-	TGTGCCAGCAGCAAGGGGGCCGGGGGAGATACGCAGTATTTT	CASSKGAGGDTQYF
TRBV6-6	TRBJ1-2	-	-	TGTGCCAGCAGTTACTCGACGGCAGAGGTAGGCTACACCTTC	CASSYSTAEVGYTF
TRBV6-2/TRBV6-3	TRBJ2-6	TRBD2	-	TGTGCCAGCAGAAAGACTAGCGGGCGCTTCTCTGGGGCCAACGTCCTGACTTTC	CASRKTSGRFSGANVLTF
TRBV20-1	TRBJ2-2	-	-	TGCAGTGCTAGTAGGGTAGGCGAGGGAACCGGGGAGCTGTTTTTT	CSASRVGEGTGELFF
TRBV28	TRBJ2-5	TRBD2	many	TGTGCCAGCAGTTTAGATCCGGGAGGGCCTGGAGAGACCCAGTACTTC	CASSLDPGGPGETQYF
TRBV15	TRBJ2-7	TRBD1	few	TGTGCCACCAGCAAAGGGACAGCAAGGGAGCAGTACTTC	CATSKGTAREQYF
TRBV20-1	TRBJ1-2	TRBD1	-	TGCAGTGCTAGAGATGGCAGGGGGATAAATTATGGCTACACCTTC	CSARDGRGINYGYTF
TRBV11-2	TRBJ1-1	-	many	TGTGCCAGCAGCCGCGCTAGACAGTTTGAAGCTTTCTTT	CASSRARQFEAFF
TRBV2	TRBJ2-5	-	many	TGTGCCAGCAGCGCCTGGGGTATTCTGCAAGAGACCCAGTACTTC	CASSAWGILQETQYF